The 27 T cell receptor beta chains reported below all come from one sample, sequenced in a study of T-cell reconstitution after alpha-beta-depleted transplantation in children (dated by TCRdb to about 2016). The protocol used for the library was PCR. Sequenced on an Illumina HiSeq 2500. Molecular barcoding was employed in the preparation of TCR libraries, with unique molecular identifiers being used to normalize TCRbeta repertoire quantification. TCRdb reran the public reads through fastp at Q25 and MiXCR, keeping productive beta chains. Entries that share a CDR3 protein sequence are merged under the most common genes and DNA. Across this sample there are 70,000 or so distinct CDR3 sequences, with 11% seen only once. The top ten hold around 13% of the sample. The treatment or condition label, read with the paper, signifies: allogeneic hematopoietic cell transplantation with graft depleted of TCRalphabeta T cells and CD19 B cells.

This specimen consisted of PBMCs, obtained before TCRalphabeta/CD19-depleted stem cell transplant. Source of these receptors: a boy aged 5-17 years with acute myeloid leukemia, due to receive a stem cell transplant.

This clonotype was counted ten times or more. The chain is built from TRBV4-1 and TRBJ2-1, with D perhaps TRBD1 or TRBD2 (7 bases each). V was pared by 5 bases and J by 6 bases, with 23 bases between. Per the germline V gene, CDR1 is MGHRA and CDR2 is YSYEKL. There are 17 residues in the CDR3. The DNA for the CDR3 is TGCGCCAGCAGCGACAGGGCTAAAGGTGGGGGGGGCAATGAGCAGTTCTTC. Amino acid sequence: CASSDRAKGGGGNEQFF.

V usage is TRBV5-6 and J usage is TRBJ2-3; D not resolved. With 4 bases removed from V and 2 bases from J, the gap between germline ends came to 8 bases. Germline V gives CDR1 SGHDT, CDR2 YYEEEE. This CDR3 region has 13 residues. DNA of the CDR3: TGTGCCAGCAGCCCTCGTACCACAGATACGCAGTATTTT. Translated, it gives CASSPRTTDTQYF.

This sequence joins TRBV28 and TRBJ2-7; 7 bases align to TRBD2. V shed 6 bases, J shed 4 bases, and the junction held 9 bases outside the gene matches. CDR1 and CDR2 (germline): MDHEN, SYDVKM. The CDR3 covers 14 residues. In DNA form, the CDR3 reads TGTGCCAGCAGCCCAAGCGGGGAAAGATACGAGCAGTACGTC. It yields the protein CASSPSGERYEQYV.

This clonotype was counted at least ten times. V gene TRBV10-3 combines with J gene TRBJ2-3, with TRBD2 as a possible D gene (7 bases). Trimming took 4 bases from V and 3 from J, leaving 17 bases between them. CDR1 is ENHRY and CDR2 is SYGVKD in the germline V gene. The CDR3 length is 16 residues. The CDR3 protein is CAISAGAGALTDTQYF. DNA for the CDR3: TGTGCCATCAGTGCGGGGGCGGGGGCCCTGACAGATACGCAGTATTTT.

The chain combines TRBV5-4 with TRBJ2-3; D unresolved. The CDR3 loop spans 14 amino acids. V gave up 2 bases and J gave up 2 bases, with 9 bases separating them. The germline V gene encodes CDR1 SGHNT and CDR2 YYREEE (reference sequence). The CDR3 loop is CASSFAGITDTQYF. DNA of the CDR3: TGTGCCAGCAGCTTTGCAGGTATCACAGATACGCAGTATTTT.

Many counts were recorded for this clonotype. The DNA for the CDR3 is TGCAGTGCTAGAGGGGGACACGACCAAGAGACCCAGTACTTC. This codes for CSARGGHDQETQYF. The rearrangement links TRBV20-1 to TRBJ2-5; a possible D gene is TRBD1 (6 bases). Per germline, CDR1 DFQATT and CDR2 SNEGSKA (reference sequence). V lost 1 base and J 0 bases, leaving 9 bases between the germline ends. The CDR3 loop spans 14 amino acids.

This clonotype showed up many times. V gene TRBV10-3 combines with J gene TRBJ2-3; D gene uncertain. Germline CDR1 ENHRY, CDR2 SYGVKD. The CDR3 is made up of 15 amino acids. Trimming cost V 3 bases and J 2 bases, with 12 bases left between them. CDR3: CAISDGPANTDTQYF. The CDR3 nucleotides are TGTGCCATCAGTGATGGACCAGCGAACACAGATACGCAGTATTTT.

This clonotype was detected ten times or more. V and J are TRBV20-1 and TRBJ1-3; the D is unclear. Per germline, CDR1 DFQATT and CDR2 SNEGSKA (reference sequence). The CDR3 runs 15 residues. V shed 4 bases and J shed 2 bases, with 15 bases lying between them. CDR3 protein: CSAIPDTITGNTIYF. Here the CDR3 DNA reads TGCAGTGCTATCCCCGACACGATTACTGGAAACACCATATATTTT.

The rearrangement joins TRBV18 to TRBJ2-1; 12 bases align to TRBD2. J lost 1 base, V lost 3 bases, and 4 bases had no gene match. The CDR3 is made up of 17 amino acids. Germline lookup yields CDR1 KGHSH and CDR2 LQKENI. CDR3 amino acids: CASSPLTSGGSYNEQFF. Written as DNA, the CDR3 is TGTGCCAGCTCACCCCTGACTAGCGGGGGTTCCTACAATGAGCAGTTCTTC. The variable domain in full, with the rest retrieved from reference TRBV18 and TRBJ2-1, is NAGVMQNPRHLVRRRGQEARLRCSPMKGHSHVYWYRQLPEEGLKFMVYLQKENIIDESGMPKERFSAEFPKEGPSILRIQQVVRGDSAAYFCASSPLTSGGSYNEQFFGPGTRLTVL.

Here the CDR3 reads CASSLAPRHSFSGANVLTF. As DNA, the CDR3 is TGTGCCAGCAGCTTAGCTCCACGCCACTCTTTCTCTGGGGCCAACGTCCTGACTTTC. The chain couples TRBV7-9 to TRBJ2-6; D remains ambiguous. The germline CDR1 and CDR2 sequences are SEHNR and FQNEAQ (reference sequence). The CDR3 has 19 amino acids. Trimming removed 0 bases at V and 0 bases at J, with 15 bases between.

This clonotype showed up many times. The rearrangement joins TRBV6-5 to TRBJ2-7; the D is unclear. CDR3 length equals 8 residues. The V end was cut by 5 bases, the J end by 13 bases, with 6 bases between. CDR1 MNHEY and CDR2 SVGAGI come from the germline V gene. The CDR3 DNA sequence: TGTGCCAGCAGTCCGAAATACGTC. Its translation is CASSPKYV.

This clonotype was seen ten or more times. This chain connects TRBV5-1 to TRBJ1-4; maybe TRBD1 (6 bases). The CDR3 spans 14 residues. Germline V gene sequence: CDR1 SGHRS, CDR2 YFSETQ. The germline V and J ends were trimmed by 2 bases and 7 bases, with 12 bases remaining between them. CDR3 in DNA: TGCGCCAGCAGCTTAGGGGGGCGAGCTGAAAAACTGTTTTTT. The encoded protein is CASSLGGRAEKLFF.

This clonotype was picked up many times. The chain recombines TRBV15 with TRBJ2-7; the D is unclear. The CDR3 is 15 amino acids. Germline CDR1 and CDR2: LNHNV and YYDKDF (reference sequence). V was trimmed by 3 bases and J by 6 bases, leaving 18 bases between them. The CDR3 is CATSSYPDWAGEQYV. For the CDR3, the DNA is TGTGCCACCAGCAGCTACCCAGACTGGGCTGGCGAGCAGTACGTC.

The table lists this clonotype with many counts. This chain joins TRBV29-1 and TRBJ2-7; possibly TRBD2 for D (5 bases). Germline V CDR1 and CDR2: SQVTM, ANQGSEA. V was pared by 4 bases and J by 0 bases, with 10 bases between. The CDR3 loop spans 13 amino acids. CDR3 sequence reads: CSVGSASSYEQYF. Written as DNA, the CDR3 is TGCAGCGTTGGTAGCGCTTCCTCCTACGAGCAGTACTTC.

This clonotype has just a few counts. The chain combines TRBV7-2 with TRBJ2-3; 15 nucleotides line up with TRBD2. V dropped 3 bases and J dropped 10; count of bases not matched to a gene: 2. The CDR3 loop spans 14 amino acids. CDR1 is SGHTA and CDR2 is FQGNSA in the germline V gene. CDR3 region: CASSLGLAGGAQYF. CDR3 DNA sequence: TGTGCCAGCAGCTTGGGACTAGCGGGGGGTGCGCAGTATTTT.

This clonotype has just a few counts. The chain links TRBV7-3 to TRBJ2-1, with D possibly being TRBD2 (6 bases). The V gene lost 5 bases and the J gene lost 0 bases, with 14 bases spanning the gap. Germline CDR1 is SGHTA and CDR2 is FQGTGA. CDR3 length: 16 amino acids. CDR3: CASSPNSGFSYNEQFF. CDR3 nucleotides: TGTGCCAGCAGCCCAAATAGCGGATTCTCCTACAATGAGCAGTTCTTC.

This clonotype was seen repeatedly, ten times or more. This rearrangement joins TRBV10-3 to TRBJ2-2; 7 positions match TRBD2. J lost 4 bases, V lost 4 bases, and 9 bases had no gene match. Germline V gene sequence: CDR1 ENHRY, CDR2 SYGVKD. The CDR3 sequence is 16 residues long. CDR3 in amino acids: CAISVHKRDLTGELFF. CDR3 sequence (DNA): TGTGCCATCAGTGTCCACAAGCGGGATCTCACCGGGGAGCTGTTTTTT.

This clonotype has ten or more counts. The chain links TRBV7-8 to TRBJ2-7, with 8 nucleotides matching TRBD2. This CDR3 is 15 amino acids long. V lost 7 bases and J lost 5; bases outside the gene matches: 13. The germline V gene encodes CDR1 SGHVS and CDR2 FQNEAQ. The CDR3 DNA reads as TGTGCCAGCAAAATACGGGAGACTAGCGCCCACGAGCAGTACTTC. As protein: CASKIRETSAHEQYF.

CDR3 sequence: CSGSAAGASTDTQYF. The CDR3 DNA reads as TGCAGTGGGTCCGCGGCGGGGGCTAGTACAGATACGCAGTATTTT. The chain combines TRBV20-1 with TRBJ2-3; possible D gene TRBD2, 7 bases. There are 15 residues in the CDR3. The V gene's germline CDR1 is DFQATT and CDR2 SNEGSKA (reference sequence). V was trimmed by 7 bases and J by 3 bases, leaving 20 bases between them.

This clonotype has ten or more counts. The rearrangement uses TRBV7-9 and TRBJ2-5, with D maybe TRBD1 (5 bases). The CDR3 is 15 amino acids. Between the trimmed V and J ends, which lost 3 bases and 1 base, there was a span of 12 bases. Germline V gene sequence: CDR1 SEHNR, CDR2 FQNEAQ (reference sequence). The CDR3 DNA is TGTGCCAGCAGCTTTACGACCAGGGTCCAAGAGACCCAGTACTTC. Amino acid sequence: CASSFTTRVQETQYF. The whole variable domain, filled in from reference TRBV7-9 and TRBJ2-5, reads DTGVSQNPRHKITKRGQNVTFRCDPISEHNRLYWYRQTLGQGPEFLTYFQNEAQLEKSRLLSDRFSAERPKGSFSTLEIQRTEQGDSAMYLCASSFTTRVQETQYFGPGTRLLVL.

The gene calls are TRBV29-1 and TRBJ2-2; maybe TRBD2 (6 bases). Germline CDR1 SQVTM, CDR2 ANQGSEA. The CDR3 totals 11 residues. The V end lost 6 bases, the J end lost 6 bases, and 8 bases lay between the germline ends. The CDR3 protein is CSVRDSGELFF. As DNA, the CDR3 is TGCAGCGTGCGGGACTCCGGGGAGCTGTTTTTT.

This clonotype was recorded many times. The chain combines TRBV11-2 with TRBJ2-5, with 10 bases fitting TRBD1. This CDR3 region has 13 residues. Germline V gives CDR1 SGHAT, CDR2 FQNNGV. Unmatched junction bases numbered 1, after V lost 5 bases and J lost 4 bases. CDR3 protein: CASSRTGGETQYF. The CDR3 bases are TGTGCCAGCAGCCGGACAGGGGGAGAGACCCAGTACTTC.

This clonotype has ten or more counts. This rearrangement joins TRBV20-1 to TRBJ2-1; no definite D call. Germline CDR1 DFQATT, CDR2 SNEGSKA (reference sequence). Between the trimmed V and J ends, which lost 7 bases and 4 bases, there was a span of 8 bases. This CDR3 has 11 amino acids. The CDR3 spells CSEHPYNEQFF. The CDR3 nucleotides read TGCAGTGAACACCCATACAATGAGCAGTTCTTC.

The V gene is TRBV7-6, the J gene TRBJ2-2; TRBD2 matches at 9 bases. The CDR3 is 16 residues long. With V trimmed by 5 bases and J by 0 bases, 4 bases remained unmatched. Germline loops: CDR1 SGHVS, CDR2 FNYEAQ. CDR3 residues: CASSTASGANTGELFF. The DNA of the CDR3 is TGTGCCAGCAGCACAGCTAGCGGGGCGAACACCGGGGAGCTGTTTTTT.

This clonotype was counted ten times or more. The rearrangement links TRBV20-1 to TRBJ1-1; TRBD1 agrees at 11 bases. This CDR3 is 18 amino acids long. Per the germline V gene, CDR1 is DFQATT and CDR2 is SNEGSKA (reference sequence). V shed 3 bases and J 3 bases; nucleotides not matched to a gene: 15. CDR3 DNA sequence: TGCAGTGCTAGTAGTCCCCGGGACAGGGGGAAGTCGCACACTGAAGCTTTCTTT. As protein: CSASSPRDRGKSHTEAFF.

This clonotype was counted at least ten times. This rearrangement joins TRBV7-6 to TRBJ2-5, with 7 bases fitting TRBD1. Germline CDR1 reads SGHVS; CDR2 reads FNYEAQ. V was clipped by 4 bases and J by 5 bases; unmatched bases: 4. The CDR3 has 13 residues. CDR3 loop: CASSSDRVETQYF. CDR3 coding DNA: TGTGCCAGCAGCTCCGACAGGGTGGAGACCCAGTACTTC. The full variable domain, completed using reference TRBV7-6 and TRBJ2-5, is GAGVSQSPRYKVTKRGQDVALRCDPISGHVSLYWYRQALGQGPEFLTYFNYEAQQDKSGLPNDRFSAERPEGSISTLTIQRTEQRDSAMYRCASSSDRVETQYFGPGTRLLVL.

This clonotype occurred a few times. CDR3 DNA sequence: TGCAGTGCTGCTAGGGAACTAGCGGGGCTTTCTGGGGCCAACGTCCTGACTTTC. Translating gives CSAARELAGLSGANVLTF. The V and J genes are TRBV20-1 and TRBJ2-6; 10 bases fit TRBD2. CDR1 DFQATT and CDR2 SNEGSKA come from the germline V gene (reference sequence). V shed 5 bases, J shed 1 base, and the junction held 11 bases outside the gene matches. The CDR3 runs 18 residues.